Listed here are 3 T cell receptor beta chains from one sample, sequenced in a study of blood T cells in healthy people across ages. Sample-barcoded 5' priming and a J-beta primer mix drove a second PCR of about 7 to 11 cycles. Each CDR3 protein is one row after TCRdb ran MiXCR on the 5' RACE reads. The data show approximately 800,000 distinct CDR3 sequences, less than 60% seen once. Sequenced: blood. The receptors here all came from a man older than 75 in good health.

The rearrangement uses TRBV2 and TRBJ1-4, with D hard to call. This CDR3 has 14 residues. V gave up 6 bases and J gave up 7 bases, with 15 bases separating them. Germline lookup yields CDR1 SNHLY and CDR2 FYNNEI. The CDR3 spells CASSLRTRSEKLFF. In nucleotides, the CDR3 is TGTGCCAGCAGCCTAAGGACCAGGAGTGAAAAACTGTTTTTT.

This chain's CDR3 is CASSFGTSGGPSYNEQFF. The DNA of the CDR3 is TGTGCCAGCAGTTTTGGGACTAGCGGGGGCCCCTCCTACAATGAGCAGTTCTTC. This rearrangement joins TRBV12-3 or TRBV12-4 to TRBJ2-1; 14 positions match TRBD2. The CDR3 is made up of 18 amino acids. After removal of 3 bases from V and 0 bases from J, the junction contained 4 bases not matched to a gene.

The rearrangement joins TRBV27 to TRBJ2-3, with unresolved D. V lost 5 bases to trimming and J lost 3 bases, with 12 bases between them. Germline V gives CDR1 MNHEY, CDR2 SMNVEV (reference sequence). This CDR3 spans 14 amino acids. The chain's CDR3 is CASSLALFTDTQYF. In nucleotides, the CDR3 is TGTGCCAGCAGTCTGGCCCTCTTTACAGATACGCAGTATTTT.